The 28 T cell receptor beta chains listed next were all sequenced from one sample in a study of early stage breast cancer tumors. Using immunoSEQ multiplex PCR, the repertoire was profiled, and TCRdb retains in-frame clones only, with some absent. The sample carries about 70,000 clones, approximately 80% recorded once. The specimen sequenced was blood. The receptors shown here come from a person in their forties with breast cancer.

This sequence joins TRBV5-8 and TRBJ2-3; possibly TRBD2 for D (5 bases). Germline V lookup: CDR1 SGHTS, CDR2 YDEGEE. Trimming removed 0 bases from V and 5 bases from J, with 22 bases in between. The CDR3 loop spans 18 amino acids. CDR3 bases: TGTGCCAGCAGCTTGGCCGTTCTGGCGGCTAGCTCGGAAGATACGCAGTATTTT. Translation: CASSLAVLAASSEDTQYF.

J is TRBJ2-3 and V is TRBV5-1; D is uncertain. This CDR3 comprises 12 residues. V was trimmed by 5 bases and J by 2 bases, leaving 6 bases between them. Germline-derived CDR1 and CDR2 are SGHRS and YFSETQ. The CDR3 DNA follows: TGCGCCAGCAGAGTCTTCACAGATACGCAGTATTTT. Translated: CASRVFTDTQYF.

This chain uses TRBV5-1 with TRBJ2-3, with TRBD1 matching 10 bases. Germline loops: CDR1 SGHRS, CDR2 YFSETQ. The CDR3 consists of 15 residues. V lost 3 bases and J lost 3; bases outside the gene matches: 4. CDR3 region: CASSSGTGVTDTQYF. In nucleotides, the CDR3 is TGCGCCAGCAGCTCCGGGACAGGGGTAACAGATACGCAGTATTTT. The variable domain in full, with the rest retrieved from reference TRBV5-1 and TRBJ2-3, is KAGVTQTPRYLIKTRGQQVTLSCSPISGHRSVSWYQQTPGQGLQFLFEYFSETQRNKGNFPGRFSGRQFSNSRSEMNVSTLELGDSALYLCASSSGTGVTDTQYFGPGTRLTVL.

The CDR3 DNA sequence: TGTGCCAGCACCTTAGGGACTGCTACGAAAGCTTTCTTT. This codes for CASTLGTATKAFF. The chain joins TRBV28 to TRBJ1-1; D perhaps matches TRBD1 (5 bases). V was cut by 7 bases and J by 9 bases, with 18 bases left in between. The CDR3 covers 13 residues. In germline, CDR1 is MDHEN, CDR2 SYDVKM. The whole variable domain, filled in from reference TRBV28 and TRBJ1-1, reads DVKVTQSSRYLVKRTGEKVFLECVQDMDHENMFWYRQDPGLGLRLIYFSYDVKMKEKGDIPEGYSVSREKKERFSLILESASTNQTSMYLCASTLGTATKAFFGQGTRLTVV.

V gene TRBV30 combines with J gene TRBJ1-6; the match to TRBD1 covers 11 bases. CDR3 length: 15 residues. The J segment lost 10 bases and the V segment lost 2 bases, leaving 7 bases of the junction unmatched. CDR1 is GTSNPN and CDR2 is SVGIG in the germline V gene (reference sequence). The CDR3: CAWSRAGTGGSPLHF. CDR3 DNA: TGTGCCTGGAGTCGCGCCGGGACAGGGGGATCACCCCTCCACTTT.

The chain couples TRBV27 to TRBJ2-1; 10 positions agree with TRBD2. Germline CDR1 MNHEY, CDR2 SMNVEV (reference sequence). The CDR3 spans 14 residues. V lost 5 bases to trimming and J lost 10 bases; unmatched junction nucleotides: 8. The CDR3 DNA reads TGTGCCAGCAGTCCCACCTGGACTAGCGGCGAGCAGTTCTTC. Translated, it gives CASSPTWTSGEQFF.

The V gene is TRBV28, the J gene TRBJ1-2, with 7 bases matching TRBD1. Germline CDR1 reads MDHEN; CDR2 reads SYDVKM. The CDR3 covers 15 residues. The trim removed 5 bases at V and 2 bases at J, leaving 8 bases unmatched. CDR3 loop: CASSVGTARNYGYTF. DNA of the CDR3: TGTGCCAGCAGTGTGGGGACAGCAAGAAACTATGGCTACACCTTC.

V and J are TRBV28 and TRBJ2-7; TRBD2 agrees at 12 bases. Trimming took 5 bases from V and 2 from J; bases not matched to a gene: 10. The CDR3 loop spans 17 amino acids. CDR1 is MDHEN and CDR2 is SYDVKM in the germline V gene. As DNA, the CDR3 is TGTGCCAGCAGTACCTCGACTAGCGGGAGAATCACCTACGAGCAGTACTTC. This sequence encodes CASSTSTSGRITYEQYF.

The V and J genes are TRBV5-4 and TRBJ2-3; TRBD2 agrees at 7 bases. Germline V gene data show CDR1 as SGHNT and CDR2 as YYREEE (reference sequence). This CDR3 comprises 14 residues. J gave up 5 bases and V 4 bases, and 7 bases lay outside the gene matches. As DNA, the CDR3 is TGTGCCAGCAGCCTGGGACTACCGGGAGATACGCAGTATTTT. Amino acids: CASSLGLPGDTQYF.

This clone was detected once. Within the sample, other DNA sequences also encode this same CDR3. The J gene is TRBJ2-5, the V gene TRBV18; 7 bases line up with TRBD1. Germline assignment: CDR1 KGHSH and CDR2 LQKENI. V gave up 6 bases and J gave up 0 bases; unmatched junction bases: 4. The CDR3 totals 14 residues. The chain's CDR3 is CASSRDRNQETQYF. The CDR3 bases are TGTGCCAGCTCGAGGGACAGAAACCAAGAGACCCAGTACTTC. The full variable domain, its missing parts supplied by reference TRBV18 and TRBJ2-5, is NAGVMQNPRHLVRRRGQEARLRCSPMKGHSHVYWYRQLPEEGLKFMVYLQKENIIDESGMPKERFSAEFPKEGPSILRIQQVVRGDSAAYFCASSRDRNQETQYFGPGTRLLVL.

This chain connects TRBV19 to TRBJ2-7; D is unresolved. V shed 7 bases and J shed 5 bases, with 15 bases lying between them. The germline V gene has CDR1 LNHDA and CDR2 SQIVND (reference sequence). CDR3 length: 13 amino acids. The CDR3 reads CASTDQENDEQYF. The CDR3 DNA reads TGTGCCAGTACCGATCAGGAAAACGACGAGCAGTACTTC.

The gene calls are TRBV18 and TRBJ2-1; D is unclear. The V and J ends lost 2 bases and 8 bases respectively, with 19 bases between them. CDR1 is KGHSH and CDR2 is LQKENI in the germline V gene. CDR3 size: 16 residues. The CDR3 DNA reads TGTGCCAGCTCACCAGGTCCAAGGGAAAAGACATATGAGCAGTTCTTC. It codes for CASSPGPREKTYEQFF.

This clone was recorded a few times. The chain combines TRBV7-8 with TRBJ2-7, with 13 bases identical to TRBD2. Germline V gene data show CDR1 as SGHVS and CDR2 as FQNEAQ. This CDR3 has 16 residues. V lost 2 bases, J lost 1 base, and 2 bases stayed unmatched. The CDR3 bases are TGTGCCAGCAGCTTACAACTAGCGGGAGGGTCCTACGAGCAGTACTTC. This sequence encodes CASSLQLAGGSYEQYF.

The chain has TRBV7-3 and TRBJ2-1, with TRBD2 matching over 10 bases. The trim removed 5 bases at V and 6 bases at J, leaving 10 bases unmatched. Germline loops: CDR1 SGHTA, CDR2 FQGTGA. The CDR3 totals 16 residues. The CDR3 nucleotides are TGTGCCAGCAGCCCGGGCCCGGGACTAGCGCTCAATGAGCAGTTCTTC. Its translation is CASSPGPGLALNEQFF.

This sequence joins TRBV6-5 and TRBJ2-3; D gene unclear. V shed 2 bases and J shed 0 bases, with 12 bases lying between them. Germline CDR1 is MNHEY and CDR2 is SVGAGI. This CDR3 contains 16 residues. Here the CDR3 DNA reads TGTGCCAGCAGTTACGCCCGGATCTCTAGCACAGATACGCAGTATTTT. Translated, it gives CASSYARISSTDTQYF.

CDR3 region: CASSPDPSGNQPQHF. DNA of the CDR3: TGTGCCAGCTCACCCGACCCATCAGGCAATCAGCCCCAGCATTTT. V is TRBV18 and J is TRBJ1-5; D remains ambiguous. V was pared by 3 bases and J by 2 bases, with 11 bases between. The CDR3 spans 15 residues. Germline V CDR1 and CDR2: KGHSH, LQKENI.

This clone was found a few times. This rearrangement joins TRBV7-6 to TRBJ2-7; 14 bases align to TRBD2. The V gene end was trimmed by 4 bases and the J gene end by 5 bases; junction bases not matched to a gene: 4. The length of the CDR3 is 15 residues. Per germline, CDR1 SGHVS and CDR2 FNYEAQ. CDR3 amino acids: CASSSWGLAGDEQYF. Here the CDR3 DNA reads TGTGCCAGCAGCTCCTGGGGACTAGCGGGAGACGAGCAGTACTTC.

The rearrangement uses TRBV7-3 and TRBJ2-1; D is unresolved. The V end was cut by 5 bases, the J end by 2 bases, with 13 bases between. The germline CDR1 and CDR2 sequences are SGHTA and FQGTGA. The CDR3 totals 15 residues. CDR3 residues: CASSVLPATYNEQFF. The CDR3 coding sequence is TGTGCCAGCAGCGTCCTCCCCGCTACCTACAATGAGCAGTTCTTC.

This chain connects TRBV7-9 to TRBJ1-4; TRBD1 is a possible D gene (6 bases). The V and J ends lost 4 bases and 5 bases respectively, with 14 bases between them. From germline, CDR1 is SEHNR and CDR2 FQNEAQ (reference sequence). The CDR3 contains 15 residues. The CDR3 loop reads CASSSPGGRNEKLFF. The CDR3 DNA is TGTGCCAGCAGCTCCCCCGGGGGGCGGAATGAAAAACTGTTTTTT.

J is TRBJ2-7 and V is TRBV19; 11 bases are shared with TRBD2. The CDR3 loop spans 18 amino acids. Germline V gene data show CDR1 as LNHDA and CDR2 as SQIVND (reference sequence). J was trimmed by 9 bases and V by 5 bases; bases with no gene match: 21. DNA of the CDR3: TGTGCCAGTAGTTTAACTAGCGGGAGCGCTTCTCGTCAGTCAGGGCAGTACTTC. Translating gives CASSLTSGSASRQSGQYF.

The chain uses TRBV10-3 and TRBJ2-7; maybe TRBD2 (5 bases). The V gene lost 4 bases and the J gene lost 1 base, with 8 bases spanning the gap. CDR3 length: 13 residues. CDR1 and CDR2 (germline): ENHRY, SYGVKD. In DNA, the CDR3 is TGTGCCATCAGTGGGACTCAATCCTACGAGCAGTACTTC. Encoded protein: CAISGTQSYEQYF.

This chain uses TRBV14 with TRBJ2-3, with D tentatively TRBD1 (5 bases). Germline V lookup: CDR1 SGHDN, CDR2 FVKESK. The CDR3 is made up of 15 amino acids. Trimming cost V 4 bases and J 5 bases, with 16 bases left between them. CDR3 nucleotides: TGTGCCAGCAGCCCGGGTCAGGGAAGGGAAGATACGCAGTATTTT. Its translation is CASSPGQGREDTQYF. The full variable domain, completed using reference TRBV14 and TRBJ2-3, is EAGVTQFPSHSVIEKGQTVTLRCDPISGHDNLYWYRRVMGKEIKFLLHFVKESKQDESGMPNNRFLAERTGGTYSTLKVQPAELEDSGVYFCASSPGQGREDTQYFGPGTRLTVL.

V usage is TRBV11-1 and J usage is TRBJ2-1; 10 bases are a match to TRBD2. J was trimmed by 2 bases and V by 6 bases; bases with no gene match: 4. The CDR3 contains 15 residues. Germline V gene data show CDR1 as SGHAT and CDR2 as FQDESV (reference sequence). The CDR3 loop is CASSFTSGTYNEQFF. The CDR3 DNA reads TGTGCCAGCAGTTTCACTAGCGGGACCTACAATGAGCAGTTCTTC.

This clone was recorded once. The J gene is TRBJ2-7, the V gene TRBV28; weak D call: TRBD1 (6 bases). The CDR3 contains 15 residues. Trimming took off 2 bases at V and 2 bases at J, with 13 bases between the two ends. Germline assignment: CDR1 MDHEN and CDR2 SYDVKM. In nucleotides, the CDR3 is TGTGCCAGCAGTTTAGGACAGACCCTAGCCTACGAGCAGTACTTC. As protein: CASSLGQTLAYEQYF.

This chain connects TRBV27 to TRBJ1-5, with D possibly matching TRBD1 (6 bases). Trimming removed 3 bases at V and 2 bases at J, with 8 bases between. CDR1 is MNHEY and CDR2 is SMNVEV in the germline V gene (reference sequence). The CDR3 has 14 amino acids. CDR3 sequence (DNA): TGTGCCAGCAGTTTCAGACAGGGCAATCAGCCCCAGCATTTT. Protein product: CASSFRQGNQPQHF.

The chain has TRBV15 and TRBJ2-2; TRBD2 aligns across 11 bases. This CDR3 region has 16 residues. Germline V gene lookup returns CDR1 LNHNV and CDR2 YYDKDF (reference sequence). Trimming removed 5 bases from V and 5 bases from J; junction bases left unmatched: 7. The CDR3 DNA reads as TGTGCCACCAGCCGGCGACTAGCGGGACAGACCGGGGAGCTGTTTTTT. It encodes CATSRRLAGQTGELFF.

The V call is TRBV28, the J call TRBJ2-7; D gene ambiguous. The germline V and J ends were trimmed by 10 bases and 2 bases, with 12 bases remaining between them. CDR1 and CDR2 (germline): MDHEN, SYDVKM. The CDR3 loop spans 12 amino acids. Here the CDR3 DNA reads TGTGCCATCAGCGCAAATACCTACGAGCAGTACTTC. Protein sequence: CAISANTYEQYF.

V and J are TRBV5-1 and TRBJ2-2; no clear D. The germline V gene encodes CDR1 SGHRS and CDR2 YFSETQ. V lost 0 bases, J lost 2 bases, and 2 bases lay in between. The CDR3 totals 13 residues. This chain's CDR3 is CASSLDNTGELFF. The CDR3 DNA reads as TGCGCCAGCAGCTTGGATAACACCGGGGAGCTGTTTTTT.